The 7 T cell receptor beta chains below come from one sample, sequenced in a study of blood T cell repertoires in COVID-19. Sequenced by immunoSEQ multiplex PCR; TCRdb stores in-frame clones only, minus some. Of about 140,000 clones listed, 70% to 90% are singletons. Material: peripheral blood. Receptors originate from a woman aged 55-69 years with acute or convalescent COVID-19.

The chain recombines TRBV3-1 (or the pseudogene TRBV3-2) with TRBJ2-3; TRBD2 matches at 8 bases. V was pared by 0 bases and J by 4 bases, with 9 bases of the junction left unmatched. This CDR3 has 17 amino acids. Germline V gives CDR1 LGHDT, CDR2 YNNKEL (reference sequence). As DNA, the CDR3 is TGTGCCAGCAGCCAAGAGGGCGGGGGGCCAGGGGCAGATACGCAGTATTTT. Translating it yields CASSQEGGGPGADTQYF.

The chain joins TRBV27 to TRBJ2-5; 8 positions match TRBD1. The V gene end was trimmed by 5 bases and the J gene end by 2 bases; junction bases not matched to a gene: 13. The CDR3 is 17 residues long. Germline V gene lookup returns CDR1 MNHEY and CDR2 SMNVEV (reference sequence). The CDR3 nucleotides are TGTGCCAGCAGTCCCATAGTATGGACAGGGCCTCAAGAGACCCAGTACTTC. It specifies CASSPIVWTGPQETQYF.

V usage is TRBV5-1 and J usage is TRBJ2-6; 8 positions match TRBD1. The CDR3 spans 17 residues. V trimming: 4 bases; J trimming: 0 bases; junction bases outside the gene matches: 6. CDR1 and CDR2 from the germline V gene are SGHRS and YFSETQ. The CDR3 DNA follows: TGCGCCAGCAGCAAAGGGACAGGTCGCTCTGGGGCCAACGTCCTGACTTTC. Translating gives CASSKGTGRSGANVLTF.

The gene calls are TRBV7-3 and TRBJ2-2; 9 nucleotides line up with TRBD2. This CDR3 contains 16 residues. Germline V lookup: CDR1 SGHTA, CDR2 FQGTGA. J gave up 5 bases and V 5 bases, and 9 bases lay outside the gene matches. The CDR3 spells CASSPRIAGATGELFF. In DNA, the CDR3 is TGTGCCAGCAGCCCCAGGATAGCGGGGGCGACCGGGGAGCTGTTTTTT.

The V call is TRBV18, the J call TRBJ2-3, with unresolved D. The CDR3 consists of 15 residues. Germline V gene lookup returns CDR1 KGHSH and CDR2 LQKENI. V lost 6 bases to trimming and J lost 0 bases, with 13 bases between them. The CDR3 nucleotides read TGTGCCAGCTCTCCCATGGTGGCAAGCACAGATACGCAGTATTTT. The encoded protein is CASSPMVASTDTQYF.

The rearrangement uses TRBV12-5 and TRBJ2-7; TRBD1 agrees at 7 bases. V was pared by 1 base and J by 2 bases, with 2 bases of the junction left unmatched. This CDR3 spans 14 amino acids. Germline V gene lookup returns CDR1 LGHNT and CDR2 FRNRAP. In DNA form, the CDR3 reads TGTGCTAGTGGTTTGGGACAGGGAACCTACGAGCAGTACTTC. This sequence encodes CASGLGQGTYEQYF. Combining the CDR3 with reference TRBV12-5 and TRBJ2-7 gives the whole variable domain DARVTQTPRHKVTEMGQEVTMRCQPILGHNTVFWYRQTMMQGLELLAYFRNRAPLDDSGMPKDRFSAEMPDATLATLKIQPSEPRDSAVYFCASGLGQGTYEQYFGPGTRLTVT.

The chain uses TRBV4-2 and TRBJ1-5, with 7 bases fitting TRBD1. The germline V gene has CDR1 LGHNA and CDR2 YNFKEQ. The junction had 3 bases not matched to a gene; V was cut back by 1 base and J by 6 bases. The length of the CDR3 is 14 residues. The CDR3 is CASSQGQGGQPQHF. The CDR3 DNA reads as TGTGCCAGCAGCCAAGGACAGGGCGGTCAGCCCCAGCATTTT.